Below are 2 T cell receptor beta chains sequenced from a single sample in a study of blood T cell repertoires in COVID-19. Here immunoSEQ multiplex PCR was the method, and the copy in TCRdb shows in-frame clones only, minus some. Of over 250,000 clones in the sample, over 75% are singletons; the top ten hold roughly a tenth. The sequenced sample was peripheral blood. The receptors stem from a woman in her 70s with COVID-19, enrolled during active disease.

The chain has TRBV10-3 and TRBJ1-2, with a tentative D call TRBD1 (6 bases). The CDR3 is made up of 16 amino acids. The V gene lost 5 bases and the J gene lost 0 bases, with 16 bases spanning the gap. Germline loops: CDR1 ENHRY, CDR2 SYGVKD. The CDR3 spells CAISRRQEPPNYGYTF. For the CDR3, the DNA is TGTGCCATCAGTCGTCGACAGGAACCTCCTAACTATGGCTACACCTTC.

This chain uses TRBV4-1 with TRBJ2-5, with 8 bases identical to TRBD2. The germline gives CDR1 MGHRA, CDR2 YSYEKL. Trimming removed 0 bases from V and 5 bases from J; junction bases left unmatched: 5. CDR3 size: 15 residues. This chain's CDR3 is CASSQDRGGFETQYF. The DNA for the CDR3 is TGCGCCAGCAGCCAAGATCGGGGGGGCTTTGAGACCCAGTACTTC.